This entry is about one TCR beta chain. This specimen belongs to a study of T cell responses to AZD1222 COVID-19 vaccine. The V end was cut by 5 bases, the J end by 4 bases, with 12 bases between. The V gene's germline CDR1 is SGDLS and CDR2 YYNGEE. The CDR3 consists of 13 residues. Generated by immunoSEQ multiplex PCR, the TCRdb table keeps only in-frame clones and is missing some. The data show over 100,000 clones, with roughly 87% seen just once and roughly 5.3% held by the top ten. The input for sequencing was peripheral blood, taken on day 0 of AZD1222 vaccination. The sequence came from an adult in good health. This sequence joins TRBV9 and TRBJ1-1, with D uncertain. DNA for the CDR3: TGTGCCAGCAGTGTGCTGGAGGTCACTGAAGCTTTCTTT. This gives the protein CASSVLEVTEAFF.